This T cell receptor (beta chain) was retrieved from a study of blood T cells in healthy people across ages. A single count supports this clonotype. Antigen specificity is unknown. Per the germline V gene, CDR1 is LGHDT and CDR2 is YNNKEL (reference sequence). V shed 7 bases and J 2 bases; nucleotides not matched to a gene: 11. The CDR3 sequence is 16 residues long. Study conclusions and caveats: Diversity was estimated from one million T cells, and these estimates were considered underestimates. In older individuals, TCR beta diversity per million T cells was lower, falling roughly linearly with age.

PBMCs numbering at least 6.5 million were isolated per sample. Primed by a sample-barcoded 5' primer and a J-beta primer mix, a second PCR proceeded for about 6 to 12 cycles. TCRdb fed the 5' RACE reads into MiXCR, producing one record per CDR3 protein. The table lists almost 800,000 distinct CDR3 sequences, 55% to 70% of them singletons. Material: blood. The chain employs TRBV3-1 and TRBJ2-5; 9 positions agree with TRBD2. The source of this sequence is a man between 25 and 39 years old in good health. Here the CDR3 reads CASITLGTSGQETQYF. CDR3 nucleotides: TGTGCCAGCATCACCCTAGGAACTAGCGGGCAAGAGACCCAGTACTTC.